One sample yielded the 19 T cell receptor beta chains listed below, sequenced in a study of blood T cell repertoires in COVID-19. Only in-frame clones appear in the TCRdb table, and some are missing; sequencing was by immunoSEQ multiplex PCR. The sample has a few hundred thousand clones; roughly nine tenths are singletons. Sequencing used PBMCs or T cells enriched from blood (not recorded which). The origin of the receptors is a woman in her 30s who had recovered from COVID-19.

The rearrangement joins TRBV2 to TRBJ2-7; TRBD1 agrees at 7 bases. Per the germline V gene, CDR1 is SNHLY and CDR2 is FYNNEI. CDR3 length: 12 amino acids. V lost 4 bases and J lost 6; bases outside the gene matches: 3. For the CDR3, the DNA is TGTGCCAGCAGTGGGGACAGAGGCGAGCAGTACTTC. The encoded protein is CASSGDRGEQYF.

This clone was seen just once. V is TRBV18 and J is TRBJ2-3; 12 bases line up with TRBD2. This CDR3 is 16 amino acids long. Germline CDR1 reads KGHSH; CDR2 reads LQKENI. Trimming removed 2 bases from V and 0 bases from J; junction bases left unmatched: 0. The CDR3 coding sequence is TGTGCCAGCTCACCAGGACTAGCGGGGAGCACAGATACGCAGTATTTT. It translates to CASSPGLAGSTDTQYF.

V usage is TRBV6-6 and J usage is TRBJ1-5; a weak D match, TRBD1 (5 bases). This CDR3 contains 14 residues. V was pared by 5 bases and J by 1 base, with 9 bases between. Germline V lookup: CDR1 MNHNY, CDR2 SVGAGI (reference sequence). CDR3 DNA: TGTGCCAGCAGTAGGACACAGAGCAATCAGCCCCAGCATTTT. It translates to CASSRTQSNQPQHF.

The genes are TRBV5-1 and TRBJ1-5, with TRBD1 matching over 7 bases. Germline V lookup: CDR1 SGHRS, CDR2 YFSETQ. V was pared by 5 bases and J by 4 bases, with 6 bases of the junction left unmatched. The CDR3 spans 14 residues. The CDR3 DNA follows: TGCGCCAGCAGACCCGGACAGGAGAATCAGCCCCAGCATTTT. This translates into CASRPGQENQPQHF. Looking up the rest from reference TRBV5-1 and TRBJ1-5 gives the full variable domain: KAGVTQTPRYLIKTRGQQVTLSCSPISGHRSVSWYQQTPGQGLQFLFEYFSETQRNKGNFPGRFSGRQFSNSRSEMNVSTLELGDSALYLCASRPGQENQPQHFGDGTRLSIL.

V is TRBV14 and J is TRBJ1-2, with D perhaps matching TRBD1 (5 bases). The CDR3 length is 16 residues. The V end was cut by 0 bases, the J end by 0 bases, with 11 bases between. Germline assignment: CDR1 SGHDN and CDR2 FVKESK. The CDR3 DNA is TGTGCCAGCAGCCAAGATATCGGGGGACCTAACTATGGCTACACCTTC. Its protein is CASSQDIGGPNYGYTF.

Turning to this clone: The junction shows a germline mismatch at one end, possibly a read error. Written as DNA, the CDR3 is TGTGCCAGCAGCTTGGCCAACAGGGAGAGCCCCTTT. It translates to CASSLANRESPF. The chain is built from TRBV5-5 and TRBJ1-1; possible D gene TRBD1, 6 bases. From germline, CDR1 is SGHKS and CDR2 YYEKEE (reference sequence). The CDR3 consists of 12 residues.

This chain joins TRBV18 and TRBJ2-3, with TRBD1 matching over 8 bases. Trimming took 7 bases from V and 3 from J; bases not matched to a gene: 3. The V gene's germline CDR1 is KGHSH and CDR2 LQKENI. The CDR3 sequence is 13 residues long. CDR3 sequence reads: CASYQGATDTQYF. The DNA for the CDR3 is TGTGCCAGCTACCAGGGGGCAACAGATACGCAGTATTTT.

The chain carries TRBV28 and TRBJ1-1; D is unclear. Germline V gene sequence: CDR1 MDHEN, CDR2 SYDVKM. This CDR3 has 16 amino acids. V lost 5 bases to trimming and J lost 0 bases, with 16 bases between them. CDR3 loop: CASSPPGWRMNTEAFF. Written as DNA, the CDR3 is TGTGCCAGCAGTCCGCCCGGTTGGAGGATGAACACTGAAGCTTTCTTT.

The chain uses TRBV11-2 and TRBJ2-7, with 7 nucleotides matching TRBD1. CDR1 and CDR2 from the germline V gene are SGHAT and FQNNGV. This CDR3 region has 14 residues. Trimming took 5 bases from V and 2 from J; bases not matched to a gene: 6. The CDR3 reads CASSPGTETYEQYF. DNA of the CDR3: TGTGCCAGCAGCCCCGGGACAGAGACCTACGAGCAGTACTTC.

This chain connects TRBV27 to TRBJ1-1, with D unresolved. The CDR3 length is 14 residues. The V end lost 4 bases, the J end lost 0 bases, and 9 bases lay between the germline ends. CDR1 is MNHEY and CDR2 is SMNVEV in the germline V gene (reference sequence). The CDR3: CASSYGSMNTEAFF. DNA for the CDR3: TGTGCCAGCAGTTACGGGTCCATGAACACTGAAGCTTTCTTT.

The chain carries TRBV5-4 and TRBJ1-3; D not resolved. Per the germline V gene, CDR1 is SGHNT and CDR2 is YYREEE (reference sequence). Trimming stripped 4 bases from V and 0 bases from J, with 11 bases between. CDR3 length: 15 residues. This CDR3 reads CASSPDTNSGNTIYF. CDR3 sequence (DNA): TGTGCCAGCAGCCCAGACACAAACTCTGGAAACACCATATATTTT.

This sequence joins TRBV2 and TRBJ2-7; 8 nucleotides align to TRBD2. The CDR3 is 14 amino acids. Germline assignment: CDR1 SNHLY and CDR2 FYNNEI. V shed 6 bases and J 0 bases; nucleotides not matched to a gene: 4. CDR3 loop: CASRDSGASYEQYF. Written as DNA, the CDR3 is TGTGCCAGCAGGGATAGCGGGGCCTCCTACGAGCAGTACTTC. Complete variable domain (other parts from reference TRBV2 and TRBJ2-7): EPEVTQTPSHQVTQMGQEVILRCVPISNHLYFYWYRQILGQKVEFLVSFYNNEISEKSEIFDDQFSVERPDGSNFTLKIRSTKLEDSAMYFCASRDSGASYEQYFGPGTRLTVT.

This clone was detected once. The gene calls are TRBV6-5 and TRBJ1-5, with unresolved D. The CDR3 has 14 residues. The V gene lost 6 bases and the J gene lost 2 bases, with 11 bases spanning the gap. CDR1 is MNHEY and CDR2 is SVGAGI in the germline V gene. CDR3: CASSLLSGNQPQHF. In nucleotides, the CDR3 is TGTGCCAGCAGCCTTTTATCCGGCAATCAGCCCCAGCATTTT.

A note on this clone: Its ends do not fully match the called genes, so a read error is possible. This chain connects TRBV7-7 to TRBJ2-5, with a weak D call TRBD2 (5 bases). The CDR3 is 13 amino acids. The germline V gene has CDR1 SSHAT and CDR2 FNYEAQ (reference sequence). DNA for the CDR3: TGTGCTAGCAGCCCTACTAGGTTGGAGACCCAGTACTTC. Amino acid sequence: CASSPTRLETQYF. Combining the CDR3 with reference TRBV7-7 and TRBJ2-5 gives the whole variable domain GAGVSQSPRYKVTKRGQDVTLRCDPISSHATLYWYQQALGQGPEFLTYFNYEAQPDKSGLPSDRFSAERPEGSISTLTIQRTEQRDSAMYRCASSPTRLETQYFGPGTRLLVL.

The gene calls are TRBV19 and TRBJ2-7; weak D call: TRBD1 (6 bases). Germline V gene lookup returns CDR1 LNHDA and CDR2 SQIVND (reference sequence). V was cut by 4 bases and J by 2 bases, with 15 bases left in between. The CDR3 is made up of 15 amino acids. CDR3 sequence reads: CASSNRKGVAYEQYF. CDR3 DNA sequence: TGTGCCAGTAGTAACCGGAAGGGGGTGGCCTACGAGCAGTACTTC.

This clone has only a few counts. This chain links TRBV7-9 with TRBJ1-3; D gene ambiguous. This CDR3 comprises 15 residues. In germline, CDR1 is SEHNR, CDR2 FQNEAQ (reference sequence). Trimming shortened V by 1 base and J by 2 bases, and 9 bases separated the two germline ends. The CDR3 sequence is CASSLESGAGNTIYF. CDR3 coding DNA: TGTGCCAGCAGCTTAGAGTCCGGGGCTGGAAACACCATATATTTT.

The DNA of the CDR3 is TGTGCCAGTAGTATTGGAGCCCCCCCAGAGACCCAGTACTTC. This encodes CASSIGAPPETQYF. This sequence joins TRBV19 and TRBJ2-5, with D unresolved. CDR3 length: 14 amino acids. CDR1 is LNHDA and CDR2 is SQIVND in the germline V gene (reference sequence). The V end was cut by 3 bases, the J end by 4 bases, with 12 bases between. Full variable domain (remainder filled in from reference TRBV19 and TRBJ2-5): DGGITQSPKYLFRKEGQNVTLSCEQNLNHDAMYWYRQDPGQGLRLIYYSQIVNDFQKGDIAEGYSVSREKKESFPLTVTSAQKNPTAFYLCASSIGAPPETQYFGPGTRLLVL.

This clone was picked up a small number of times. The V gene is TRBV7-2, the J gene TRBJ1-3, with D unclear. V lost 1 base and J lost 4, with 14 bases in between. The CDR3 is made up of 16 amino acids. Germline CDR1 and CDR2: SGHTA and FQGNSA. The DNA of the CDR3 is TGTGCCAGCAGCTTAGTTTTTTCCAGTGCCGGAAACACCATATATTTT. Its protein product is CASSLVFSSAGNTIYF. The variable domain in full, completed from reference TRBV7-2 and TRBJ1-3, reads GAGVSQSPSNKVTEKGKDVELRCDPISGHTALYWYRQSLGQGLEFLIYFQGNSAPDKSGLPSDRFSAERTGGSVSTLTIQRTQQEDSAVYLCASSLVFSSAGNTIYFGEGSWLTVV.

V is TRBV5-5 and J is TRBJ1-2; 9 nucleotides line up with TRBD1. V lost 4 bases, J lost 8 bases, and 6 bases stayed unmatched. Germline CDR1 reads SGHKS; CDR2 reads YYEKEE (reference sequence). The length of the CDR3 is 13 residues. This CDR3 reads CASSVTGGRGYTF. The CDR3 bases are TGTGCCAGCAGCGTTACAGGGGGCCGCGGCTACACCTTC.